The text below deals with one T cell receptor (beta chain). Its matching antigen is unknown. Regarding time point: persistent/refractory GD, antithyroid drugs over 5 years with positive TRAb. PBMCs were the source of the RNA used for TCR sequencing. Patients came from an endocrinology department in Xi'an, China. This entry belongs to a study of regulatory T cells in long-lasting Graves disease. In building TCR beta libraries, iRepertoire HTBI primers were used together with Arm-PCR of CDR3 regions. TCRdb used MiXCR to reprocess the multiplex PCR reads, holding one entry per CDR3 protein. The sample has hundreds of thousands of distinct CDR3 sequences, less than 25% seen once; the top ten hold around 21%. The study's findings and limits: More public clonotypes were shared by persistent patients (2,741) than by new patients (about 1,000). Repertoires from persistent disease leaned toward TRBV28, TRBJ1-2 and TRBJ2-5.

V lost 2 bases, J lost 5 bases, and 8 bases stayed unmatched. CDR1 and CDR2 from the germline V gene are GTSNPN and SVGIG (reference sequence). CDR3 length: 14 residues. This chain joins TRBV30 and TRBJ2-5; 7 positions agree with TRBD2. The sample in question was peripheral blood mononuclear cells (PBMCs), obtained when the disease was refractory, from a patient treated with antithyroid drugs. This sequence originates from a female donor with Graves disease. This chain's CDR3 is CAWSIFLADETQYF. The CDR3 bases are TGTGCCTGGAGTATCTTCCTAGCGGATGAGACCCAGTACTTC.